These 22 T cell receptor beta chains came from one sample sequenced in a study of T cell responses to AZD1222 COVID-19 vaccine. The table came from immunoSEQ multiplex PCR; TCRdb's copy has only in-frame clones and leaves some out. The repertoire includes around 100,000 clones, nearly 90% of them detected once, and 2.5% sits in the top ten. The sequences come from peripheral blood, collected 28 days after the second AZD1222 dose. The receptors stem from an adult who received the AZD1222 COVID-19 vaccine.

The rearrangement links TRBV7-2 to TRBJ2-7; the match to TRBD1 covers 10 bases. J lost 3 bases, V lost 8 bases, and 7 bases had no gene match. CDR3 length equals 14 residues. In germline, CDR1 is SGHTA, CDR2 FQGNSA. For the CDR3, the DNA is TGTGCCAGCTCGGGACAGGGGAGGGTCTACGAGCAGTACTTC. As protein: CASSGQGRVYEQYF.

V and J are TRBV28 and TRBJ2-5, with 7 nucleotides matching TRBD1. Germline loops: CDR1 MDHEN, CDR2 SYDVKM. Germline trimming cut 6 bases from V and 4 bases from J; bases unmatched to any gene: 8. CDR3 length: 14 amino acids. Written as DNA, the CDR3 is TGTGCCAGCAGCTTGACAGGGATTGCAGAGACCCAGTACTTC. Its protein is CASSLTGIAETQYF.

This clone was counted only a few times. This rearrangement joins TRBV3-1 (or the pseudogene TRBV3-2) to TRBJ2-1, with D perhaps being TRBD1 or TRBD2 (6 bases each). The length of the CDR3 is 16 residues. CDR1 LGHDT and CDR2 YNNKEL come from the germline V gene (reference sequence). Trimming took 3 bases from V and 10 from J, leaving 22 bases between them. The CDR3 sequence: CASSHDPGTQGGEQFF. CDR3 in DNA: TGTGCCAGCAGCCATGATCCCGGGACCCAAGGGGGGGAGCAGTTCTTC.

The chain has TRBV7-9 and TRBJ1-5, with a tentative D call TRBD1 (5 bases). The CDR3 covers 17 residues. The germline V gene encodes CDR1 SEHNR and CDR2 FQNEAQ (reference sequence). V was cut by 5 bases and J by 0 bases, with 17 bases left in between. The CDR3 sequence: CASSPSLAGHSNQPQHF. The CDR3 DNA reads TGTGCCAGCAGCCCCTCGTTAGCAGGGCATAGCAATCAGCCCCAGCATTTT.

CDR3 loop: CASSYSNREYGYTF. DNA of the CDR3: TGTGCCAGCAGTTACTCGAACAGGGAATATGGCTACACCTTC. The rearrangement uses TRBV6-6 and TRBJ1-2; tentative D call: TRBD1 (6 bases). The CDR3 runs 14 residues. V gave up 0 bases and J gave up 5 bases, with 10 bases separating them. Germline values: CDR1 MNHNY, CDR2 SVGAGI (reference sequence).

This chain uses TRBV10-3 with TRBJ2-5, with D unresolved. The length of the CDR3 is 13 residues. Trimming stripped 3 bases from V and 2 bases from J, with 7 bases between. Germline V gene sequence: CDR1 ENHRY, CDR2 SYGVKD. The CDR3, as DNA: TGTGCCATCAGTGACGGCCCTCAAGAGACCCAGTACTTC. Residues: CAISDGPQETQYF.

The table lists this clone with a few counts. The genes are TRBV10-3 and TRBJ1-2, with 10 bases identical to TRBD1. Germline-derived CDR1 and CDR2 are ENHRY and SYGVKD. J gave up 3 bases and V 5 bases, and 3 bases lay outside the gene matches. There are 14 residues in the CDR3. This CDR3 reads CAISSGTGDYGYTF. CDR3 sequence (DNA): TGTGCCATCAGTTCCGGGACAGGGGACTATGGCTACACCTTC.

The chain joins TRBV27 to TRBJ2-3; the D is unclear. The CDR3 runs to 14 residues. Germline CDR1 and CDR2: MNHEY and SMNVEV (reference sequence). V was shortened by 5 bases and J by 5 bases, with 14 bases between the two germline ends. Written as DNA, the CDR3 is TGTGCCAGCAGTACCCTGTACAAGGGAGATACGCAGTATTTT. Residues: CASSTLYKGDTQYF.

The chain links TRBV5-4 to TRBJ2-1; 7 bases match TRBD2. This CDR3 is 15 amino acids long. Germline V CDR1 and CDR2: SGHNT, YYREEE (reference sequence). V lost 3 bases, J lost 3 bases, and 6 bases stayed unmatched. CDR3 in DNA: TGTGCCAGCAGCTCTAGCGGACATTACTACAATGAGCAGTTCTTC. This sequence encodes CASSSSGHYYNEQFF.

The rearrangement uses TRBV3-1 (or the pseudogene TRBV3-2) and TRBJ2-5; D unresolved. The CDR3 covers 15 residues. V lost 1 base and J 0 bases, leaving 9 bases between the germline ends. In germline, CDR1 is LGHDT, CDR2 YNNKEL (reference sequence). The CDR3 nucleotides are TGTGCCAGCAGCCAAGCTTTGAACAACCAAGAGACCCAGTACTTC. Translation: CASSQALNNQETQYF.

The sample holds one count of this clone. The V gene is TRBV7-9, the J gene TRBJ2-1; D unclear. The CDR3 consists of 19 residues. Germline CDR1 and CDR2: SEHNR and FQNEAQ (reference sequence). V was shortened by 1 base and J by 0 bases, with 19 bases between the two germline ends. CDR3 DNA sequence: TGTGCCAGCAGCTTAGGGTCGGTCAGGAACCTAAGCTCCTACAATGAGCAGTTCTTC. Amino acid sequence: CASSLGSVRNLSSYNEQFF.

The J gene is TRBJ1-6, the V gene TRBV28, with unresolved D. The V end lost 8 bases, the J end lost 0 bases, and 20 bases lay between the germline ends. Germline CDR1 and CDR2: MDHEN and SYDVKM. The CDR3 covers 18 residues. The CDR3: CASVWSFGGSSYNSPLHF. CDR3 nucleotides: TGTGCCAGCGTCTGGTCCTTTGGTGGGAGCTCCTATAATTCACCCCTCCACTTT.

V is TRBV3-1 (or the pseudogene TRBV3-2) and J is TRBJ2-1; 13 bases fit TRBD2. V was pared by 1 base and J by 5 bases, with 2 bases of the junction left unmatched. The V gene's germline CDR1 is LGHDT and CDR2 YNNKEL (reference sequence). The CDR3 extends over 16 amino acids. Here the CDR3 reads CASSQVLAGGNNEQFF. The CDR3 DNA reads as TGTGCCAGCAGCCAAGTACTAGCGGGAGGGAACAATGAGCAGTTCTTC.

This clone appeared once. The V call is TRBV28, the J call TRBJ1-2; a possible D gene is TRBD1 (5 bases). CDR3 length: 18 residues. Looked up from germline, CDR1 is MDHEN and CDR2 is SYDVKM. V was cut by 7 bases and J by 1 base, with 25 bases left in between. The CDR3 nucleotides read TGTGCCAGCACCCAAATCCGACAGCCACTAGGAAGTAACTATGGCTACACCTTC. This codes for CASTQIRQPLGSNYGYTF.

V is TRBV6-5 and J is TRBJ2-1, with TRBD2 matching 9 bases. V shed 2 bases and J 3 bases; nucleotides not matched to a gene: 5. The CDR3 contains 16 residues. Per the germline V gene, CDR1 is MNHEY and CDR2 is SVGAGI. In DNA form, the CDR3 reads TGTGCCAGCAGTTACCCAGAGCGGGAGGACTACAATGAGCAGTTCTTC. This encodes CASSYPEREDYNEQFF.

This clone was observed a handful of times. For the CDR3, the DNA is TGTGCCAGCAGCTTATTTGGGGGCTGGGATCAGCCCCAGCATTTT. This codes for CASSLFGGWDQPQHF. The chain employs TRBV11-2 and TRBJ1-5; tentatively, D is TRBD1 (6 bases). V lost 2 bases and J 5 bases, leaving 13 bases between the germline ends. CDR1 and CDR2 from the germline V gene are SGHAT and FQNNGV. CDR3 length: 15 residues.

The rearrangement joins TRBV28 to TRBJ1-5; 9 positions match TRBD1. With V trimmed by 2 bases and J by 6 bases, 8 bases remained unmatched. The CDR3 totals 16 residues. Germline V gene lookup returns CDR1 MDHEN and CDR2 SYDVKM. The CDR3 loop is CASSLASGQGRQPQHF. CDR3 coding DNA: TGTGCCAGCAGTTTAGCTTCGGGACAGGGACGTCAGCCCCAGCATTTT.

This clone was picked up one time. The J gene is TRBJ1-4, the V gene TRBV5-4; the D gene is possibly TRBD1 (6 bases). The CDR3 is made up of 16 amino acids. Germline-derived CDR1 and CDR2 are SGHNT and YYREEE (reference sequence). The V and J ends lost 0 bases and 5 bases respectively, with 14 bases between them. CDR3 bases: TGTGCCAGCAGCTTGGGGGGCAGGGGATCAAATGAAAAACTGTTTTTT. It codes for CASSLGGRGSNEKLFF.

The chain recombines TRBV4-1 with TRBJ2-7; no reliable D call. This CDR3 is 12 amino acids long. V lost 1 base, J lost 6 bases, and 7 bases lay in between. Germline loops: CDR1 MGHRA, CDR2 YSYEKL. The CDR3 protein is CASSQVSGEQYF. CDR3 nucleotides: TGCGCCAGCAGCCAAGTGAGTGGCGAGCAGTACTTC.

The chain has TRBV7-9 and TRBJ1-1; D remains ambiguous. The CDR3 extends over 14 amino acids. Germline loops: CDR1 SEHNR, CDR2 FQNEAQ (reference sequence). Trimming removed 1 base at V and 1 base at J, with 7 bases between. The CDR3 sequence: CASSLEAGNTEAFF. CDR3 coding DNA: TGTGCCAGCAGCTTAGAGGCGGGGAACACTGAAGCTTTCTTT.

This rearrangement joins TRBV28 to TRBJ1-1; tentatively, D is TRBD1 (6 bases). Trimming shortened V by 3 bases and J by 0 bases, and 8 bases separated the two germline ends. The germline CDR1 and CDR2 sequences are MDHEN and SYDVKM. The CDR3 is made up of 14 amino acids. The CDR3 DNA reads as TGTGCCAGCAGTTTGGAGGGGGTGAACACTGAAGCTTTCTTT. It translates to CASSLEGVNTEAFF.

The V call is TRBV6-5, the J call TRBJ1-2; possible D gene TRBD1, 6 bases. V lost 6 bases, J lost 4 bases, and 12 bases lay in between. This CDR3 has 13 amino acids. CDR1 is MNHEY, CDR2 SVGAGI, per germline. In DNA, the CDR3 is TGTGCCAGCAGCCGAGGACAGTCCTATGGCTACACCTTC. This translates into CASSRGQSYGYTF.